This TCR beta chain was sequenced for a study of post-analysis software for immune sequencing data. Study background: The cohort encompassed relapsing-remitting, secondary progressive and progressive-relapsing multiple sclerosis disease courses.

Findings of the study overall: Strong co-clustering by F measure linked samples that shared a preparation batch. Patients carried roughly 5 TRBV segments more frequently than controls did, and TRBV5-6, TRBV5-1 and TRBV20-1 were among them. Compared against controls, patients with multiple sclerosis displayed significantly lower normalized Chao1 diversity.

CDR3 length equals 18 residues. With V trimmed by 5 bases and J by 0 bases, 9 bases remained unmatched. Germline CDR1 DFQATT, CDR2 SNEGSKA (reference sequence). Researchers reported that TCR beta cDNA libraries carried unique molecular identifiers. There were roughly 0.95 to 11 million T cells, and roughly 0.5 million cDNA molecules came from them. TCRdb ran MiXCR on the PCR reads and lists one entry per CDR3 protein. The sample consists of hundreds of thousands of distinct CDR3 sequences, roughly three fifths of them appearing once. A note on this clonotype: The antigen is not known.

The sequenced sample consisted of blood. This chain connects TRBV20-1 to TRBJ2-6, with 11 positions matching TRBD1. This sequence was found in a girl under 10 years old with multiple sclerosis. This chain's CDR3 is CSAFNSGTGGSGANVLTF. CDR3 nucleotide sequence: TGCAGTGCTTTTAACTCCGGGACAGGGGGCTCTGGGGCCAACGTCCTGACTTTC.